The rows below give T cell receptor beta chains drawn from one sample of a study of shared clonotypes between healthy human individuals. Sequenced by immunoSEQ multiplex PCR; TCRdb stores in-frame clones only, minus some. The repertoire holds roughly 600,000 clones, with 95% to 98% as singletons. The sequenced sample consisted of naive CD8+ T cells sorted from blood. These receptors all come from a man aged 25-45 years in good health. The CDR3 runs from the conserved cysteine through the conserved F or W. A D gene is named only where the DNA matches it firmly. Part of the rows lack a size; the others show once, few, many or a class for expanded clones.

TRBV7-6	TRBJ2-3	NA	NA	CASSSGLLDTQYF	TGTGCCAGCAGCTCCGGACTTTTAGATACGCAGTATTTT
TRBV5-1	TRBJ2-5	NA	NA	CASSRSDNQETQYF	TGCGCCAGCAGCCGATCCGACAACCAAGAGACCCAGTACTTC
TRBV5-4	TRBJ2-3	NA	NA	CASSRLTVSTDTQYF	TGTGCCAGCAGCCGACTAACGGTTAGCACAGATACGCAGTATTTT
TRBV5-1	TRBJ1-5	NA	NA	CASSLRSGDQPQHF	TGCGCCAGCAGCTTAAGGTCCGGGGATCAGCCCCAGCATTTT
TRBV7-9	TRBJ2-1	NA	NA	CASSLLLEGYNEQFF	TGTGCCAGCAGCCTACTGTTGGAGGGCTACAATGAGCAGTTCTTC
TRBV9	TRBJ1-5	NA	TRBD1	CASSARTGGQPQHF	TGTGCCAGCAGCGCGCGGACAGGAGGTCAGCCCCAGCATTTT
TRBV6-1	TRBJ2-7	NA	TRBD1	CASRGTGIYEQYF	TGTGCCAGCCGAGGGACAGGGATCTACGAGCAGTACTTC
TRBV15	TRBJ2-1	NA	NA	CATSRDPSSSYNEQFF	TGTGCCACCAGCAGAGACCCGAGTAGCTCCTACAATGAGCAGTTCTTC
TRBV7-9	TRBJ2-1	NA	TRBD1	CASSVPTGAGYNEQFF	TGTGCCAGCAGCGTCCCGACAGGGGCGGGGTACAATGAGCAGTTCTTC
TRBV4-1	TRBJ2-3	NA	TRBD2	CASSLRGRRADTQYF	TGCGCCAGCAGCCTCCGCGGGAGGAGGGCAGATACGCAGTATTTT
TRBV5-6	TRBJ2-3	once	TRBD2	CASSFTSGSTDTQYF	TGTGCCAGCAGCTTTACTAGCGGGAGCACAGATACGCAGTATTTT
TRBV10-2	TRBJ2-1	NA	NA	CASGLMGPRNEQFF	TGCGCCAGCGGTTTAATGGGACCGCGTAATGAGCAGTTCTTC
TRBV2	TRBJ2-7	NA	NA	CASSEVIVQTSDEQYF	TGTGCCAGCAGTGAAGTGATCGTGCAGACATCCGACGAGCAGTACTTC
TRBV5-5	TRBJ1-1	NA	NA	CASSFGTVRSEAFF	TGTGCCAGCAGCTTCGGGACCGTGAGGTCTGAAGCTTTCTTT
TRBV15	TRBJ2-7	once	NA	CATSRPDSGRYEQYF	TGTGCCACCAGCAGACCCGACTCGGGACGTTACGAGCAGTACTTC
TRBV9	TRBJ1-4	NA	NA	CASSVGRASNEKLFF	TGTGCCAGCAGCGTAGGAAGGGCTTCTAATGAAAAACTGTTTTTT
TRBV6-5	TRBJ1-5	NA	NA	CASRPTGSGQPQHF	TGTGCCAGCAGGCCAACAGGGTCGGGTCAGCCCCAGCATTTT
TRBV4-1	TRBJ2-7	few	NA	CASSQELAESSYEQYF	TGCGCCAGCAGCCAAGAGTTAGCGGAGAGCTCCTACGAGCAGTACTTC
TRBV27	TRBJ1-1	few	NA	CASSPPGTEAFF	TGTGCCAGCAGTCCACCCGGGACAGAAGCTTTCTTT
TRBV4-1	TRBJ2-1	NA	NA	CASSQEWGSSYNEQFF	TGCGCCAGCAGCCAAGAGTGGGGGAGCTCCTACAATGAGCAGTTCTTC
TRBV9	TRBJ2-2	NA	NA	CASSVVEAGELFF	TGTGCCAGCAGCGTAGTAGAGGCCGGGGAGCTGTTTTTT
TRBV4-1	TRBJ2-1	NA	NA	CASSPGGSYNEQFF	TGCGCCAGCAGCCCAGGCGGTTCCTACAATGAGCAGTTCTTC
TRBV7-9	TRBJ1-1	NA	NA	CASSHPQGRSPSTEAFF	TGTGCCAGCAGCCACCCGCAGGGGCGCTCCCCTAGCACTGAAGCTTTCTTT
TRBV5-4	TRBJ2-1	NA	NA	CASSHPGYEQFF	TGTGCCAGCAGCCATCCAGGGTATGAGCAGTTCTTC
TRBV27	TRBJ2-7	NA	TRBD2	CASSLGASGSNEQYF	TGTGCCAGCAGTTTAGGCGCTAGCGGGAGCAACGAGCAGTACTTC
TRBV29-1	TRBJ2-3	NA	NA	CSVRLETDTQYF	TGCAGCGTGAGACTAGAGACAGATACGCAGTATTTT
TRBV6-6	TRBJ1-1	NA	NA	CASSYPRGGRNTEAFF	TGTGCCAGCAGTTACCCCCGGGGGGGCAGGAACACTGAAGCTTTCTTT
TRBV7-7	TRBJ2-7	NA	NA	CASSLGMGPPYEQYF	TGTGCCAGCAGCTTAGGGATGGGACCACCCTACGAGCAGTACTTC
TRBV27	TRBJ2-7	NA	NA	CASSLSSPGSYEQYF	TGTGCCAGCAGTTTATCCAGTCCAGGGAGCTACGAGCAGTACTTC
TRBV7-8	TRBJ2-1	NA	TRBD1	CASEPLKQTGVSYNEQFF	TGTGCCAGTGAACCCCTTAAACAGACAGGGGTAAGCTACAATGAGCAGTTCTTC
TRBV7-8	TRBJ2-1	NA	TRBD2	CASSPSGGLYNEQFF	TGTGCCAGCAGCCCAAGCGGGGGCTTATACAATGAGCAGTTCTTC
TRBV5-5	TRBJ2-3	NA	NA	CASSRDGFTDTQYF	TGTGCCAGCAGTCGGGACGGATTCACAGATACGCAGTATTTT
TRBV10-3	TRBJ2-2	NA	NA	CAISDGTGWELFF	TGTGCCATCAGTGACGGGACCGGCTGGGAGCTGTTTTTT
TRBV6-6	TRBJ2-7	NA	NA	CASSHVPIVPYEQYF	TGTGCCAGCAGTCACGTCCCTATCGTCCCCTACGAGCAGTACTTC
TRBV11-2	TRBJ1-4	NA	TRBD1	CASSKGQGVEREKLFF	TGTGCCAGCAGCAAAGGCCAGGGGGTTGAGCGTGAAAAACTGTTTTTT
TRBV5-6	TRBJ1-1	NA	TRBD1	CASSFLGQGAITEAFF	TGTGCCAGCAGCTTTTTGGGACAGGGGGCGATCACTGAAGCTTTCTTT
TRBV28	TRBJ2-2	NA	NA	CASSFGGGPGELFF	TGTGCCAGCAGTTTTGGTGGAGGGCCCGGGGAGCTGTTTTTT
TRBV7-2	TRBJ2-7	once	NA	CASSLAGHYEQYF	TGTGCCAGCAGCTTAGCCGGACACTACGAGCAGTACTTC
TRBV5-1	TRBJ2-3	NA	NA	CASSLDTGSDTQYF	TGCGCCAGCAGCTTGGACACGGGTTCGGATACGCAGTATTTT
TRBV9	TRBJ2-5	NA	NA	CASSVTGNKETQYF	TGTGCCAGCAGCGTAACAGGGAACAAAGAGACCCAGTACTTC
TRBV20-1	TRBJ2-7	once	TRBD2	CSAKAGIEQYF	TGCAGTGCTAAAGCGGGGATCGAGCAGTACTTC
TRBV29-1	TRBJ1-1	NA	TRBD1	CSVRELLRGTEAFF	TGCAGCGTCCGGGAGCTCCTCAGGGGGACTGAAGCTTTCTTT
TRBV11-3	TRBJ2-3	NA	NA	CASSLGGPPDTQYF	TGTGCCAGCAGCTTAGGAGGGCCCCCAGATACGCAGTATTTT
TRBV7-6	TRBJ2-7	NA	NA	CASSPQVGVGEQYF	TGTGCCAGCAGCCCCCAGGTGGGGGTAGGCGAGCAGTACTTC
TRBV9	TRBJ2-7	NA	NA	CASSVGESYEQYF	TGTGCCAGCAGCGTAGGAGAATCCTACGAGCAGTACTTC
TRBV5-4	TRBJ1-2	NA	TRBD1	CASSLGQGADGYTF	TGTGCCAGCAGCTTGGGGCAGGGGGCGGATGGCTACACCTTC